These 15 T cell receptor beta chains were sequenced from one sample in a study of glioma-infiltrating T cells. Amplification of TCR alpha and beta CDR3 regions from RNA used iRepertoire nested multiplex PCR. TCRdb passed the multiplex PCR reads through MiXCR, listing each CDR3 protein once. The sample includes approximately 120,000 distinct CDR3 sequences, roughly 25% seen only once; the top ten take 13% to 15%. The sample comprised glioma tissue, nonneoplastic brain tissue, or PBMCs (not recorded which). The receptors originated from a human donor with low-grade glioma or glioblastoma, undergoing nonglioma brain surgery, or in good health (not recorded which).

This clonotype was recorded many times. The J gene is TRBJ2-7, the V gene TRBV10-3, with D unresolved. The germline V gene has CDR1 ENHRY and CDR2 SYGVKD. The CDR3 has 11 residues. V was clipped by 1 base and J by 7 bases, with 5 bases between them. The CDR3 sequence: CAISEFREQYF. The DNA for the CDR3 is TGTGCCATCAGTGAGTTCCGAGAGCAGTACTTC.

The chain joins TRBV7-9 to TRBJ2-1; D is possibly TRBD1 or TRBD2 (6 bases each). This CDR3 spans 17 amino acids. Germline values: CDR1 SEHNR, CDR2 FQNEAQ (reference sequence). V dropped 5 bases and J dropped 8 bases, with 25 bases sitting between them. CDR3 protein: CASSPGETRGRVYEQFF. In DNA form, the CDR3 reads TGTGCCAGCAGCCCGGGTGAGACTAGGGGGAGAGTCTATGAGCAGTTCTTC.

The V call is TRBV10-3, the J call TRBJ2-2, with TRBD1 matching over 7 bases. Germline V gene data show CDR1 as ENHRY and CDR2 as SYGVKD. This CDR3 has 15 amino acids. Unmatched junction bases numbered 5, after V lost 7 bases and J lost 0 bases. The chain's CDR3 is CAITRGTANTGELFF. For the CDR3, the DNA is TGTGCCATCACCAGAGGGACAGCGAACACCGGGGAGCTGTTTTTT.

This clonotype was counted ten times or more. V usage is TRBV6-1 and J usage is TRBJ2-5, with TRBD2 identical over 7 bases. V shed 6 bases and J 1 base; nucleotides not matched to a gene: 11. Germline values: CDR1 MNHNS, CDR2 SASEGT. The CDR3 has 16 amino acids. DNA of the CDR3: TGTGCCAGCAGCCCCGCTAGCGGATTCCCCCAAGAGACCCAGTACTTC. Translating gives CASSPASGFPQETQYF.

Concerning this clonotype: One base away lies a much larger clone, so this may be a sequencing read error. The V call is TRBV7-8, the J call TRBJ1-5; D is perhaps TRBD1 (5 bases). The germline V gene has CDR1 SGHVS and CDR2 FQNEAQ. The V end lost 0 bases, the J end lost 4 bases, and 19 bases lay between the germline ends. The CDR3 consists of 18 residues. In DNA form, the CDR3 reads TGTGCCAGCAGCTTAGCCGCCGGGACGGGCAGTTTTAATCAGCCCCAGCATTTT. Its translation: CASSLAAGTGSFNQPQHF.

The chain combines TRBV12-3 or TRBV12-4 with TRBJ2-7; TRBD2 aligns across 9 bases. The CDR3 contains 17 residues. Trimming removed 0 bases from V and 5 bases from J; junction bases left unmatched: 11. The CDR3 is CASSLAQGGLASDEQYF. CDR3 DNA sequence: TGTGCCAGCAGTTTAGCGCAAGGAGGACTAGCGTCGGACGAGCAGTACTTC.

This clonotype was seen at least ten times. The chain carries TRBV10-3 and TRBJ2-5; D may be TRBD1 or TRBD2 (5 bases each). CDR1 is ENHRY, CDR2 SYGVKD, per germline. The CDR3 runs to 15 residues. The ends were cut back, 3 bases at V and 2 bases at J, with 13 bases in the middle. The CDR3 here is CAISDPGTDQETQYF. The CDR3 region has the DNA TGTGCCATCAGTGACCCCGGGACGGATCAAGAGACCCAGTACTTC.

This clonotype was recorded many times. The J gene is TRBJ2-1, the V gene TRBV11-3; no definite D call. The germline V and J ends were trimmed by 5 bases and 4 bases, with 9 bases remaining between them. CDR1 SGHNT and CDR2 YENEEA come from the germline V gene. The CDR3 extends over 13 amino acids. Here the CDR3 reads CASSPAKYNEQFF. CDR3 nucleotide sequence: TGTGCCAGCAGCCCTGCGAAGTACAATGAGCAGTTCTTC.

The genes are TRBV11-2 and TRBJ2-7; D unresolved. Trimming removed 4 bases from V and 2 bases from J, with 9 bases in between. The CDR3 has 13 amino acids. Germline CDR1 SGHAT, CDR2 FQNNGV. The DNA of the CDR3 is TGTGCCAGCAGCTCTCCGGGCGCCTACGAGCAGTACTTC. Translating it yields CASSSPGAYEQYF.

This clonotype was found many times. V gene TRBV7-6 combines with J gene TRBJ2-3; 9 nucleotides agree with TRBD1. V shed 2 bases and J 9 bases; nucleotides not matched to a gene: 6. Germline V gene data show CDR1 as SGHVS and CDR2 as FNYEAQ. CDR3 size: 14 residues. CDR3 bases: TGTGCCAGCAGCTTAAGTGGGACAGGGTTCACGCAGTATTTT. It specifies CASSLSGTGFTQYF. Supplemented by reference TRBV7-6 and TRBJ2-3, the full variable domain reads GAGVSQSPRYKVTKRGQDVALRCDPISGHVSLYWYRQALGQGPEFLTYFNYEAQQDKSGLPNDRFSAERPEGSISTLTIQRTEQRDSAMYRCASSLSGTGFTQYFGPGTRLTVL.

This clonotype has at least ten counts. The chain is built from TRBV7-2 and TRBJ2-7, with D hard to call. Germline CDR1 is SGHTA and CDR2 is FQGNSA. V was shortened by 1 base and J by 3 bases, with 13 bases between the two germline ends. CDR3 length: 15 residues. CDR3 amino acids: CASSLELRSGYEQYF. The CDR3 DNA is TGTGCCAGCAGCTTAGAACTTAGGTCTGGCTACGAGCAGTACTTC. The whole variable domain, remainder taken from reference TRBV7-2 and TRBJ2-7, is GAGVSQSPSNKVTEKGKDVELRCDPISGHTALYWYRQSLGQGLEFLIYFQGNSAPDKSGLPSDRFSAERTGGSVSTLTIQRTQQEDSAVYLCASSLELRSGYEQYFGPGTRLTVT.

Only a few counts were recorded for this clonotype. The chain links TRBV19 to TRBJ1-5; the match to TRBD1 covers 7 bases. The CDR3 sequence is 15 residues long. The V gene's germline CDR1 is LNHDA and CDR2 SQIVND (reference sequence). The V segment lost 6 bases and the J segment 4 bases; nucleotides outside the gene matches: 9. In nucleotides, the CDR3 is TGTGCCAGTAGCTCGACAGGGATGCGGAATCAGCCCCAGCATTTT. Translated, it gives CASSSTGMRNQPQHF.

There are many counts of this clonotype. J is TRBJ1-5 and V is TRBV3-1; D remains ambiguous. V lost 2 bases and J 5 bases, leaving 7 bases between the germline ends. Looked up from germline, CDR1 is LGHDT and CDR2 is YNNKEL (reference sequence). CDR3 length: 13 residues. The CDR3 DNA reads as TGTGCCAGCAGCCAACAGCTCGATCAGCCCCAGCATTTT. Translation gives CASSQQLDQPQHF.

This clonotype appeared many times. The genes are TRBV7-2 and TRBJ2-5; D not certain. The CDR3 has 12 residues. The V and J ends lost 3 bases and 5 bases respectively, with 7 bases between them. Germline V CDR1 and CDR2: SGHTA, FQGNSA. As DNA, the CDR3 is TGTGCCAGCAGCTTCGACGAGGAGACCCAGTACTTC. Protein: CASSFDEETQYF. Using reference TRBV7-2 and TRBJ2-5 for the parts outside the CDR3, the full variable domain is GAGVSQSPSNKVTEKGKDVELRCDPISGHTALYWYRQSLGQGLEFLIYFQGNSAPDKSGLPSDRFSAERTGGSVSTLTIQRTQQEDSAVYLCASSFDEETQYFGPGTRLLVL.

This clonotype was picked up many times. This rearrangement joins TRBV6-6 to TRBJ2-3; tentative D call: TRBD2 (6 bases). V was shortened by 2 bases and J by 7 bases, with 10 bases between the two germline ends. CDR1 is MNHNY, CDR2 SVGAGI, per germline (reference sequence). This CDR3 spans 13 amino acids. Here the CDR3 DNA reads TGTGCCAGCAGTTACGGGGCGGGGAATACGCAGTATTTT. Translating it yields CASSYGAGNTQYF.